A selection of T cell receptor beta chains follows, all from one sample in a study of patients and donors after allogeneic stem cell transplantation. TCRdb reanalysed the RT-PCR reads using MiXCR and keeps one entry per CDR3 protein. The sample contains about a million distinct CDR3 sequences, roughly 18% of which appear only once. The sequenced sample was blood, either unsorted or a sorted T cell fraction (not recorded which). The origin of the receptors is a human donor who was either an allogeneic HSCT recipient or a stem cell or donor lymphocyte infusion donor (not recorded which). It is not recorded whose cells these are; they may come from a transplant donor. The CDR3 runs from the conserved cysteine through the conserved F or W. D genes are given only for firm matches. The size of a clone is reported for some rows only, either as once, few or many, or as a class for expanded clones.

size,V,J,D,DNA,CDR3
-,TRBV7-9,TRBJ2-7,TRBD2,TGTGCCAGCAGACCTAGCGGGAGCATGTACGAGCAGTACTTC,CASRPSGSMYEQYF
few,TRBV11-3,TRBJ1-2,-,TGTGCCAGCAGCTCGAAGCCTACTAACTATGGCTACACCTTC,CASSSKPTNYGYTF
few,TRBV29-1,TRBJ1-6,TRBD1,TGCAGCGTCAGGACAGGGATCGGTAATTCACCCCTCCACTTT,CSVRTGIGNSPLHF
-,TRBV20-1,TRBJ1-5,-,TGCAGTGCAAGCCAGGGCTTCAATCAGCCCCAGCATTTT,CSASQGFNQPQHF
-,TRBV5-5,TRBJ1-1,-,TGTGCCAGCAGTGGGGCGGGGGAGGCTGAAGCTTTCTTT,CASSGAGEAEAFF
-,TRBV20-1,TRBJ2-3,TRBD2,TGCAGTGCTAGCCCCCTCTCCCAAGCGGGACCGGATACGCAGTATTTT,CSASPLSQAGPDTQYF
-,TRBV18,TRBJ2-3,-,TGTGCCAGCTCACCCCGGGCCTACACAGATACGCAGTATTTT,CASSPRAYTDTQYF
-,TRBV7-9,TRBJ2-1,TRBD1,TGTGCCAGCAGCTCCGGGACAGGGGGCATGAATGAGCAGTTCTTC,CASSSGTGGMNEQFF
few,TRBV24-1,TRBJ1-5,TRBD1,TGTGCCACCAGTGATGGGACAGGGGGCGGCAATCAGCCCCAGCATTTT,CATSDGTGGGNQPQHF
-,TRBV10-3,TRBJ1-1,TRBD1,TGTGCCATCAGTGTAGGGACAGGTCGTGAAGCTTTCTTT,CAISVGTGREAFF
-,TRBV10-3,TRBJ2-5,-,TGTGCCATCAGTGCCCGTCGCAGCGGAGGAAAAGAGACCCAGTACTTC,CAISARRSGGKETQYF